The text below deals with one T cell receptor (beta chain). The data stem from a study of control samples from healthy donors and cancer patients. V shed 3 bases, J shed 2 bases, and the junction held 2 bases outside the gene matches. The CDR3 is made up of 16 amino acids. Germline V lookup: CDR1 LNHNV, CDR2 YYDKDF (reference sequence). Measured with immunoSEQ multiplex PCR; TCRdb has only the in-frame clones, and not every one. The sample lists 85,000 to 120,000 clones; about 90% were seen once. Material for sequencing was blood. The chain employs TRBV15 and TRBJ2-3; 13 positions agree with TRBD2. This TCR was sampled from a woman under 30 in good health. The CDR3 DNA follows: TGTGCCACCAGCAGGGGGACTAGCGGGGTCACAGATACGCAGTATTTT. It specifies CATSRGTSGVTDTQYF. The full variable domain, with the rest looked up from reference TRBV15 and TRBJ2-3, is DAMVIQNPRYQVTQFGKPVTLSCSQTLNHNVMYWYQQKSSQAPKLLFHYYDKDFNNEADTPDNFQSRRPNTSFCFLDIRSPGLGDTAMYLCATSRGTSGVTDTQYFGPGTRLTVL.